These 13 T cell receptor beta chains originate from one sample sequenced in a study of cytomegalovirus exposure and HLA in healthy donors. The primer mix had 60 Vbeta and 13 Jbeta primers. TCRdb keeps only in-frame clones here, not all; method: immunoSEQ multiplex PCR. The sample records about 110,000 clones, roughly 74% being singletons. The material sequenced was PBMCs. The source is a woman between 25 and 40 years old in good health and CMV-seronegative.

The V gene is TRBV7-9, the J gene TRBJ1-2, with D possibly matching TRBD1 (6 bases). Germline CDR1 and CDR2: SEHNR and FQNEAQ (reference sequence). Trimming pared 5 bases from V and 0 bases from J, leaving 16 bases between. This CDR3 is 16 amino acids long. The CDR3 loop reads CASSPSTGRANYGYTF. CDR3 DNA: TGTGCCAGCAGCCCCTCGACAGGCCGAGCTAACTATGGCTACACCTTC.

The chain carries TRBV4-2 and TRBJ2-5, with 8 bases lining up with TRBD2. This CDR3 contains 17 residues. J was trimmed by 6 bases and V by 4 bases; bases with no gene match: 16. Germline CDR1 and CDR2: LGHNA and YNFKEQ. The CDR3 nucleotides are TGTGCCAGCAGCCGCGGGGGGCTAGCGGATGACAGGAAGACCCAGTACTTC. Its translation is CASSRGGLADDRKTQYF.

The chain couples TRBV5-1 to TRBJ1-2; D may be TRBD1 (6 bases). This CDR3 spans 15 amino acids. Germline CDR1 and CDR2: SGHRS and YFSETQ. Trimming stripped 4 bases from V and 6 bases from J, with 19 bases between. The CDR3 reads CASSETIRGEDGYTF. The CDR3 DNA reads as TGCGCCAGCAGCGAAACGATCAGGGGCGAGGATGGCTACACCTTC.

The chain is built from TRBV29-1 and TRBJ2-1; 12 bases are a match to TRBD2. The CDR3 has 17 residues. The ends lost 6 bases at V and 0 bases at J; junction bases unmatched: 9. CDR1 is SQVTM, CDR2 ANQGSEA, per germline. Here the CDR3 reads CSVSTSGGTLSYNEQFF. CDR3 DNA sequence: TGCAGCGTCAGTACTAGCGGGGGGACCCTCTCCTACAATGAGCAGTTCTTC.

As for this clone: Germline is not matched at one junction end, which may reflect a read error. V usage is TRBV30 and J usage is TRBJ1-6; 7 bases map to TRBD1. Germline V gene data show CDR1 as GTSNPN and CDR2 as SVGIG (reference sequence). CDR3 length: 17 residues. CDR3 amino acids: CAWSAIGTANSNLPLHF. The CDR3 region has the DNA TGTGCCTGGAGCGCCATCGGGACAGCCAATTCCAATTTACCCCTCCACTTT.

The chain recombines TRBV11-3 with TRBJ2-3; 15 bases are shared with TRBD2. V shed 4 bases and J 6 bases; nucleotides not matched to a gene: 5. This CDR3 region has 16 residues. Looked up from germline, CDR1 is SGHNT and CDR2 is YENEEA. DNA for the CDR3: TGTGCCAGCAGCTCCGGACTAGCGGGAGGGCGGGATACGCAGTATTTT. Its protein product is CASSSGLAGGRDTQYF.

This chain joins TRBV5-1 and TRBJ2-5, with a possible D match to TRBD2 (5 bases). Trimming left V 2 bases short and J 4 bases short, with 12 bases between. This CDR3 is 14 amino acids long. The V gene's germline CDR1 is SGHRS and CDR2 YFSETQ. The CDR3 DNA sequence: TGCGCCAGCAGCTTAGTTAGACGGGGAGAGACCCAGTACTTC. This codes for CASSLVRRGETQYF.

The chain recombines TRBV30 with TRBJ1-4; D gene ambiguous. The V gene lost 5 bases and the J gene lost 3 bases, with 16 bases spanning the gap. Germline CDR1 and CDR2: GTSNPN and SVGIG (reference sequence). The CDR3 totals 15 residues. For the CDR3, the DNA is TGTGCCTGGGCGACTGTAGGCCGGGCTAATGAAAAACTGTTTTTT. It encodes CAWATVGRANEKLFF.

This clone was found once. The J gene is TRBJ1-1, the V gene TRBV7-9; tentatively, D is TRBD1 (5 bases). The V gene's germline CDR1 is SEHNR and CDR2 FQNEAQ (reference sequence). V lost 3 bases, J lost 3 bases, and 8 bases lay in between. The CDR3 has 13 amino acids. CDR3 sequence reads: CASSFQGDTEAFF. CDR3 DNA sequence: TGTGCCAGCAGCTTTCAAGGGGACACTGAAGCTTTCTTT.

The V gene is TRBV9, the J gene TRBJ2-3; 7 positions match TRBD1. This CDR3 is built from 16 residues. Germline values: CDR1 SGDLS, CDR2 YYNGEE. Trimming cost V 3 bases and J 2 bases; bases outside gene matches: 9. CDR3 sequence (DNA): TGTGCCAGCAGCGGCTCCGACAGGGTGGCCACAGATACGCAGTATTTT. Protein product: CASSGSDRVATDTQYF.

This clone was counted between two and nine times. This rearrangement joins TRBV6-1 to TRBJ2-3; possible D gene TRBD1, 5 bases. Germline V gives CDR1 MNHNS, CDR2 SASEGT. This CDR3 contains 15 residues. V lost 5 bases, J lost 0 bases, and 12 bases lay in between. The CDR3: CASSKTETSTDTQYF. The CDR3 nucleotides are TGTGCCAGCAGTAAGACAGAGACTAGCACAGATACGCAGTATTTT.

This rearrangement joins TRBV4-3 to TRBJ1-1; possible D gene TRBD1, 5 bases. Trimming removed 4 bases at V and 7 bases at J, with 16 bases between. Germline assignment: CDR1 LGHNA and CDR2 YSLEER. CDR3 size: 14 residues. The CDR3 coding sequence is TGCGCCAGCAGCCTCTGGCGGGGGGAAAATGAAGCTTTCTTT. Protein sequence: CASSLWRGENEAFF.

The chain employs TRBV4-2 and TRBJ1-1; no definite D call. This CDR3 is built from 16 residues. Trimming took 0 bases from V and 2 from J, leaving 13 bases between them. CDR1 is LGHNA and CDR2 is YNFKEQ in the germline V gene. The CDR3 DNA follows: TGTGCCAGCAGCCAAGATCCATCAGGCTCTAACACTGAAGCTTTCTTT. Amino acid sequence: CASSQDPSGSNTEAFF.